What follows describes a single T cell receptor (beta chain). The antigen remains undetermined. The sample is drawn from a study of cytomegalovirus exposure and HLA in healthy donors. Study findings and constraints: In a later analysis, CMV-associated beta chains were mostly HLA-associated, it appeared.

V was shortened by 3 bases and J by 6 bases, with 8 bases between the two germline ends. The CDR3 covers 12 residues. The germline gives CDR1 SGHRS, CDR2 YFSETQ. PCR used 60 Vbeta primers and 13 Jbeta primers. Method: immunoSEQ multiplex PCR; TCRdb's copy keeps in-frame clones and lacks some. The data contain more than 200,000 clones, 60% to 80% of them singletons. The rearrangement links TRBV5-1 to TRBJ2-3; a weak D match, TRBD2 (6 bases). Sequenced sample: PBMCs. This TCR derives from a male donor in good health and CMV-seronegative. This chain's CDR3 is CASSSGGDTQYF. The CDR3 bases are TGCGCCAGCAGCTCTGGGGGGGATACGCAGTATTTT.